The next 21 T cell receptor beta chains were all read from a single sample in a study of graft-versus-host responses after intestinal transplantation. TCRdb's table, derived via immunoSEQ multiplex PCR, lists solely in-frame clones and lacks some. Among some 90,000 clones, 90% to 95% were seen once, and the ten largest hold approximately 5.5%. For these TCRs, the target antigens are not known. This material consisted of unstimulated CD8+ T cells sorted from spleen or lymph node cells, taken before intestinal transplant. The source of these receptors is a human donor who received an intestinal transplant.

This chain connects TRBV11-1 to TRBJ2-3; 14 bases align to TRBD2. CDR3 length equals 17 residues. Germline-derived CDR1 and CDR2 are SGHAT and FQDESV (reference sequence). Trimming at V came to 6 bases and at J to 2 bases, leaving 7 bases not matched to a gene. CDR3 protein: CASRTSGGAPVTDTQYF. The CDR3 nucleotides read TGTGCCAGCAGGACTAGCGGGGGGGCCCCCGTCACAGATACGCAGTATTTT. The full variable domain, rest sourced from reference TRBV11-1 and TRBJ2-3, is EAEVAQSPRYKITEKSQAVAFWCDPISGHATLYWYRQILGQGPELLVQFQDESVVDDSQLPKDRFSAERLKGVDSTLKIQPAELGDSAMYLCASRTSGGAPVTDTQYFGPGTRLTVL.

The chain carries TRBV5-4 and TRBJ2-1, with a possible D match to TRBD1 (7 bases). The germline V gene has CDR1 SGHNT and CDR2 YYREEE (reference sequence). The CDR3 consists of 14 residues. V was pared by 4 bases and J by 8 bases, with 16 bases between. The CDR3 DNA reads TGTGCCAGCAGCCTTCATGGAGGGGGCCATGAGCAGTTCTTC. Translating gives CASSLHGGGHEQFF.

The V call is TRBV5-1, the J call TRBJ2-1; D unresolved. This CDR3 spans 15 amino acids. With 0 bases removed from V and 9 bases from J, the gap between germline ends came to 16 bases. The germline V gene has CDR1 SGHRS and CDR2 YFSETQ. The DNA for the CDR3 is TGCGCCAGCAGCTTGGTGAGACCTCGACTTACTGAGCAGTTCTTC. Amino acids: CASSLVRPRLTEQFF.

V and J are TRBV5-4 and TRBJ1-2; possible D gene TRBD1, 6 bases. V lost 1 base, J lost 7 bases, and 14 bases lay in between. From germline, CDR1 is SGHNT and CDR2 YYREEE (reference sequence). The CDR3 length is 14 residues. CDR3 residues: CASSLSRGALGYTF. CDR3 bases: TGTGCCAGCAGCTTGTCCAGGGGCGCACTTGGCTACACCTTC.

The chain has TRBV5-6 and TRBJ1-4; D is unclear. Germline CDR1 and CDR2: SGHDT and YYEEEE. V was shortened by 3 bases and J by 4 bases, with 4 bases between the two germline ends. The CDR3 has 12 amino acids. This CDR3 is CASSSYNEKLFF. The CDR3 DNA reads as TGTGCCAGCAGCTCTTATAATGAAAAACTGTTTTTT.

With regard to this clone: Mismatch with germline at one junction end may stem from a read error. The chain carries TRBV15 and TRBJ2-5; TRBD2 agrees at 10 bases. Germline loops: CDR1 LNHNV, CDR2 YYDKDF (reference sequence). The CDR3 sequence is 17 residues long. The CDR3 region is CATSRGEKAGGLGVSHF. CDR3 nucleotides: TGTGCCACCAGCAGGGGGGAAAAAGCGGGAGGGCTAGGGGTTTCTCACTTC.

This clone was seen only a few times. CDR3 sequence reads: CASSEDYEQYF. The CDR3 coding sequence is TGCGCCAGCAGTGAGGACTACGAGCAGTACTTC. The rearrangement joins TRBV10-2 to TRBJ2-7, with no clear D. Germline CDR1 reads WSHSY; CDR2 reads SAAADI. The CDR3 has 11 amino acids. Trimming shortened V by 2 bases and J by 3 bases, and 2 bases separated the two germline ends.

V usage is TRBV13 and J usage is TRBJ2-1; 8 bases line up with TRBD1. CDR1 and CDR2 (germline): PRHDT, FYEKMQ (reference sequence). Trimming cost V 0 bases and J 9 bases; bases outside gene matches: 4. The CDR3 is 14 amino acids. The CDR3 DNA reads TGTGCCAGCAGCTTAGGAGGACAGGGTCCTGAGCAGTTCTTC. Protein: CASSLGGQGPEQFF.

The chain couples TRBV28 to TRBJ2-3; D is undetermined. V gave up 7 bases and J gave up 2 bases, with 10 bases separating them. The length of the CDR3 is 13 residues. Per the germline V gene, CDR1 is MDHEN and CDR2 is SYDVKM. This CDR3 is CASNLEHTDTQYF. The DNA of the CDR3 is TGTGCCAGCAACCTAGAACACACAGATACGCAGTATTTT.

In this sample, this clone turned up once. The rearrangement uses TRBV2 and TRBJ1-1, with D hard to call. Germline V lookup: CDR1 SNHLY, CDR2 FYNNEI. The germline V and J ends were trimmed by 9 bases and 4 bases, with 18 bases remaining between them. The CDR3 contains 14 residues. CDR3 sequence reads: CARGPPGSGTEAFF. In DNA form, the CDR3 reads TGTGCCAGAGGTCCTCCGGGGTCGGGCACTGAAGCTTTCTTT.

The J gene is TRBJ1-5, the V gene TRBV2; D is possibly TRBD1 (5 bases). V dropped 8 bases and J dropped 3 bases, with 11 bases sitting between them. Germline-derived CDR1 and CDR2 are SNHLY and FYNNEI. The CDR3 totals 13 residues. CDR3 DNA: TGTGCCAGCCAAAGGACACTCAATCAGCCCCAGCATTTT. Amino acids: CASQRTLNQPQHF.

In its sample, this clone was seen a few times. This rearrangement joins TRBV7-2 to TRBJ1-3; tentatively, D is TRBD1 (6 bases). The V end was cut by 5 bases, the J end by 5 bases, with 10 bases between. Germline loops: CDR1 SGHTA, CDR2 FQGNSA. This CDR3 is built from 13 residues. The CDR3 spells CASSLRDRNTIYF. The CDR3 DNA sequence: TGTGCCAGCAGCCTCCGGGACAGAAACACCATATATTTT. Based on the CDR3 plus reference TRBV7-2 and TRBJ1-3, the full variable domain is GAGVSQSPSNKVTEKGKDVELRCDPISGHTALYWYRQSLGQGLEFLIYFQGNSAPDKSGLPSDRFSAERTGGSVSTLTIQRTQQEDSAVYLCASSLRDRNTIYFGEGSWLTVV.

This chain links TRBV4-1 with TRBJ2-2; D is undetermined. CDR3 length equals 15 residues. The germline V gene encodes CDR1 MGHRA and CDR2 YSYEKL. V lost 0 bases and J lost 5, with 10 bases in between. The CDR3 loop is CASSQDEWGTGELFF. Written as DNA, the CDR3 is TGCGCCAGCAGCCAAGATGAGTGGGGAACCGGGGAGCTGTTTTTT.

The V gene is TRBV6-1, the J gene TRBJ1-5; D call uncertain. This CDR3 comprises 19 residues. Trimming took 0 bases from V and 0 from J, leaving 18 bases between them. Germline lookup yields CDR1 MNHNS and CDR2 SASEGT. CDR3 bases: TGTGCCAGCAGTGAAGCGTATAGTCCAGCTACCTATAGCAATCAGCCCCAGCATTTT. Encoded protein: CASSEAYSPATYSNQPQHF.

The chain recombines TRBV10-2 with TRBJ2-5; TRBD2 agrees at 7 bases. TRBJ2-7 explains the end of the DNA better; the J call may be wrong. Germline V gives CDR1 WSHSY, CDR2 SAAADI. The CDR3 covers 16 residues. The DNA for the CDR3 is TGCGCCAGCAGTGATGTGGCGGGAGCTTCTGTGGGCGAGCAGTACTTC. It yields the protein CASSDVAGASVGEQYF.

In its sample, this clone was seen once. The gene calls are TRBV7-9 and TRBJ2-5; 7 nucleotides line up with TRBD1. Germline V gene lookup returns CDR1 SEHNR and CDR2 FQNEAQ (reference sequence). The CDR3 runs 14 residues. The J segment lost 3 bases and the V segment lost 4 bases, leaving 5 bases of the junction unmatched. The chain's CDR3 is CASSSTTGKETQYF. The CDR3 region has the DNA TGTGCCAGCAGCTCAACGACAGGGAAAGAGACCCAGTACTTC.

The chain's CDR3 is CASSLEDGIKVNEQFF. CDR3 DNA sequence: TGTGCCAGCAGCTTAGAGGATGGTATTAAGGTCAATGAGCAGTTCTTC. The gene calls are TRBV7-9 and TRBJ2-1; D gene unclear. Germline V gives CDR1 SEHNR, CDR2 FQNEAQ (reference sequence). This CDR3 is 16 amino acids long. V was clipped by 1 base and J by 6 bases, with 16 bases between them.

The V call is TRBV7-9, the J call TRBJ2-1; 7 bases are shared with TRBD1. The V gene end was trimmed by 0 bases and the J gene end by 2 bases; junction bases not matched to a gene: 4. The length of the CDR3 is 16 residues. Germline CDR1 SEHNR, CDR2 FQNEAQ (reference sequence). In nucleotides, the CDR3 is TGTGCCAGCAGCTTAGCCCCAGGGGGAACCTACAATGAGCAGTTCTTC. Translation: CASSLAPGGTYNEQFF.

This CDR3 is CASSMFYSSNNEQFF. The CDR3 region has the DNA TGTGCCAGTAGTATGTTCTACAGTTCAAACAATGAGCAGTTCTTC. The chain is built from TRBV19 and TRBJ2-1, with D unresolved. Germline V CDR1 and CDR2: LNHDA, SQIVND (reference sequence). V was shortened by 3 bases and J by 5 bases, with 14 bases between the two germline ends. The CDR3 loop spans 15 amino acids.

CDR3 DNA sequence: TGTGCCAGCAGCCCTAGCGGGTATGACGAGCAGTACTTC. Translation gives CASSPSGYDEQYF. This sequence joins TRBV6-6 and TRBJ2-7; 8 bases agree with TRBD2. The J segment lost 5 bases and the V segment lost 6 bases, leaving 6 bases of the junction unmatched. The CDR3 covers 13 residues. Looked up from germline, CDR1 is MNHNY and CDR2 is SVGAGI (reference sequence).

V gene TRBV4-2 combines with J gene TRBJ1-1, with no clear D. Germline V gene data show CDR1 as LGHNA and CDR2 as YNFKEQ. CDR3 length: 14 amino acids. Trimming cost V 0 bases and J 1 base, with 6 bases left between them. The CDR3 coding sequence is TGTGCCAGCAGCCAAGATATAGAGAACACTGAAGCTTTCTTT. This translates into CASSQDIENTEAFF.